Following are 23 T cell receptor beta chains from one sample sequenced in a study of blood T cell repertoires in COVID-19. The method was immunoSEQ multiplex PCR; TCRdb's version includes in-frame clones alone and lacks a portion of them. The data hold about 190,000 clones, with roughly 84% observed a single time. Sequencing was done on a sample of PBMCs or T cells enriched from blood (not recorded which). The receptors were gathered from a woman aged 30 to 39 who had recovered from COVID-19.

The chain couples TRBV11-2 to TRBJ2-1; 14 bases agree with TRBD2. The CDR3 is made up of 16 amino acids. The germline CDR1 and CDR2 sequences are SGHAT and FQNNGV. V gave up 2 bases and J gave up 10 bases; unmatched junction bases: 7. CDR3 DNA: TGTGCCAGCAGCTTACTGGGACTAGCGGGGGCCTACGAGCAGTTCTTC. It codes for CASSLLGLAGAYEQFF.

This chain joins TRBV7-9 and TRBJ1-1; D unclear. Trimming removed 3 bases from V and 8 bases from J, with 16 bases in between. Looked up from germline, CDR1 is SEHNR and CDR2 is FQNEAQ (reference sequence). The CDR3 has 14 residues. This CDR3 reads CASSLNMGSTEAFF. The CDR3 DNA is TGTGCCAGCAGCTTGAATATGGGGAGCACCGAAGCTTTCTTT.

V usage is TRBV7-9 and J usage is TRBJ1-4; D is possibly TRBD1 (5 bases). There are 17 residues in the CDR3. From germline, CDR1 is SEHNR and CDR2 FQNEAQ (reference sequence). Trimming removed 5 bases at V and 2 bases at J, with 18 bases between. The CDR3 nucleotides read TGTGCCAGCAGCCCCATGGGGGGTCTGCAGACTAATGAAAAACTGTTTTTT. It codes for CASSPMGGLQTNEKLFF.

The J gene is TRBJ2-2, the V gene TRBV19, with 10 positions matching TRBD2. The CDR3 totals 15 residues. The V segment lost 8 bases and the J segment 1 base; nucleotides outside the gene matches: 4. Germline CDR1 reads LNHDA; CDR2 reads SQIVND (reference sequence). The CDR3, as DNA: TGTGCCAGTGGGCGACTAGCGGGGAACACCGGGGAGCTGTTTTTT. This encodes CASGRLAGNTGELFF.

This clone occurred a few times. V and J are TRBV28 and TRBJ2-2; weak D call: TRBD1 (6 bases). Germline V gene sequence: CDR1 MDHEN, CDR2 SYDVKM. The CDR3 extends over 14 amino acids. With 3 bases removed from V and 4 bases from J, the gap between germline ends came to 9 bases. CDR3 residues: CASSLTGVTGELFF. CDR3 coding DNA: TGTGCCAGCAGTTTGACAGGAGTCACCGGGGAGCTGTTTTTT.

V and J are TRBV2 and TRBJ2-3; maybe TRBD1 (6 bases). This CDR3 region has 14 residues. Trimming left V 6 bases short and J 2 bases short, with 12 bases between. The germline V gene encodes CDR1 SNHLY and CDR2 FYNNEI. The CDR3 coding sequence is TGTGCCAGCAGGGGTGACAGGAACACAGATACGCAGTATTTT. This encodes CASRGDRNTDTQYF.

J is TRBJ2-3 and V is TRBV19; D ambiguous. V was pared by 3 bases and J by 2 bases, with 6 bases between. The V gene's germline CDR1 is LNHDA and CDR2 SQIVND (reference sequence). The CDR3 has 13 amino acids. CDR3 region: CASSMSLTDTQYF. CDR3 DNA: TGTGCCAGTAGTATGTCTCTCACAGATACGCAGTATTTT.

The chain is built from TRBV24-1 and TRBJ1-5, with 10 bases aligning to TRBD1. V lost 3 bases and J lost 7; bases outside the gene matches: 8. This CDR3 comprises 16 residues. From germline, CDR1 is KGHDR and CDR2 SFDVKD. This CDR3 reads CATSDAGTGAQQPQHF. The CDR3 DNA reads as TGTGCCACCAGTGATGCCGGGACAGGGGCACAACAGCCCCAGCATTTT.

The chain recombines TRBV3-1 (or the pseudogene TRBV3-2) with TRBJ1-2, with TRBD1 as a possible D gene (5 bases). Trimming stripped 2 bases from V and 5 bases from J, with 18 bases between. The germline V gene encodes CDR1 LGHDT and CDR2 YNNKEL (reference sequence). CDR3 length: 16 amino acids. CDR3 in amino acids: CASSQSGSQTTYGYTF. The CDR3 coding sequence is TGTGCCAGCAGCCAATCAGGGTCCCAAACTACTTATGGCTACACCTTC.

The chain recombines TRBV2 with TRBJ2-5, with D maybe TRBD2 (6 bases). Germline CDR1 SNHLY, CDR2 FYNNEI. The CDR3 totals 14 residues. Between the trimmed V and J ends, which lost 9 bases and 1 base, there was a span of 15 bases. The CDR3 DNA reads TGTGCCAGGGGCGGGGCTAGCACCCAAGAGACCCAGTACTTC. Translated, it gives CARGGASTQETQYF.

The rearrangement uses TRBV27 and TRBJ2-2, with D tentatively TRBD2 (5 bases). There are 15 residues in the CDR3. V was cut by 5 bases and J by 5 bases, with 15 bases left in between. The germline gives CDR1 MNHEY, CDR2 SMNVEV (reference sequence). CDR3 sequence: CASSTLAIGTGELFF. The CDR3 nucleotides are TGTGCCAGCAGTACGCTAGCTATTGGAACCGGGGAGCTGTTTTTT.

V gene TRBV11-2 combines with J gene TRBJ2-7; D is possibly TRBD1 (5 bases). The CDR3 is 15 amino acids. Germline CDR1 and CDR2: SGHAT and FQNNGV. The ends were cut back, 5 bases at V and 6 bases at J, with 20 bases in the middle. CDR3: CASSPRRAQGGEQYV. CDR3 nucleotides: TGTGCCAGCAGCCCGCGCCGTGCCCAGGGTGGCGAGCAGTACGTC.

The chain joins TRBV13 to TRBJ1-2; a weak D match, TRBD1 (6 bases). The CDR3 is 14 amino acids. Germline CDR1 is PRHDT and CDR2 is FYEKMQ (reference sequence). V was cut by 1 base and J by 4 bases, with 10 bases left in between. CDR3 coding DNA: TGTGCCAGCAGCTTAGTGACAGGATCCTATGGCTACACCTTC. This sequence encodes CASSLVTGSYGYTF.

V and J are TRBV5-4 and TRBJ1-2; the match to TRBD1 covers 8 bases. This CDR3 contains 15 residues. The V gene's germline CDR1 is SGHNT and CDR2 YYREEE (reference sequence). V trimming: 0 bases; J trimming: 4 bases; junction bases outside the gene matches: 5. CDR3 nucleotide sequence: TGTGCCAGCAGCTTGGGGGCAGGGGGCGGCTATGGCTACACCTTC. Protein: CASSLGAGGGYGYTF.

This clone was recorded a few times. The chain employs TRBV5-1 and TRBJ1-1; 8 bases align to TRBD1. From germline, CDR1 is SGHRS and CDR2 YFSETQ. With V trimmed by 2 bases and J by 4 bases, 10 bases remained unmatched. The CDR3 runs to 16 residues. The CDR3 reads CASSFRDRQSSTEAFF. CDR3 nucleotides: TGCGCCAGCAGCTTCCGGGACAGGCAGTCGAGCACTGAAGCTTTCTTT.

The V call is TRBV6-5, the J call TRBJ2-1, with TRBD2 matching over 9 bases. Germline-derived CDR1 and CDR2 are MNHEY and SVGAGI. CDR3 length equals 15 residues. V gave up 6 bases and J gave up 3 bases; unmatched junction bases: 6. The CDR3 is CASSLSGSIYNEQFF. The CDR3, as DNA: TGTGCCAGCAGCCTTAGCGGGAGTATCTACAATGAGCAGTTCTTC.

This clone has a single count. V and J are TRBV30 and TRBJ1-5; D possibly corresponds to TRBD1 (6 bases). Germline values: CDR1 GTSNPN, CDR2 SVGIG (reference sequence). Trimming stripped 3 bases from V and 3 bases from J, with 12 bases between. CDR3 size: 14 residues. The CDR3 sequence: CAWRGSGDNQPQHF. DNA for the CDR3: TGTGCCTGGAGGGGGTCAGGGGACAATCAGCCCCAGCATTTT.

The chain is built from TRBV3-1 (or the pseudogene TRBV3-2) and TRBJ2-1; no reliable D call. Germline values: CDR1 LGHDT, CDR2 YNNKEL (reference sequence). The CDR3 length is 12 residues. Trimming stripped 1 base from V and 8 bases from J, with 6 bases between. CDR3 loop: CASSQVSDEQFF. The CDR3 DNA is TGTGCCAGCAGCCAAGTCTCAGATGAGCAGTTCTTC.

The chain couples TRBV11-2 to TRBJ2-1; D ambiguous. CDR3 length equals 15 residues. Germline CDR1 reads SGHAT; CDR2 reads FQNNGV. V gave up 1 base and J gave up 12 bases, with 19 bases separating them. For the CDR3, the DNA is TGTGCCAGCAGCTTAGCCCGGGTGGGTCCCCTTGGGCAGTTCTTC. Translating gives CASSLARVGPLGQFF. The full variable domain, completed using reference TRBV11-2 and TRBJ2-1, is EAGVAQSPRYKIIEKRQSVAFWCNPISGHATLYWYQQILGQGPKLLIQFQNNGVVDDSQLPKDRFSAERLKGVDSTLKIQPAKLEDSAVYLCASSLARVGPLGQFFGPGTRLTVL.

This chain links TRBV27 with TRBJ1-5, with 7 bases identical to TRBD1. CDR3 size: 17 residues. The germline V gene has CDR1 MNHEY and CDR2 SMNVEV (reference sequence). After removal of 6 bases from V and 1 base from J, the junction contained 12 bases not matched to a gene. CDR3 sequence (DNA): TGTGCCAGCAGACCAACAGGGGACCCTTTGAGCAATCAGCCCCAGCATTTT. This gives the protein CASRPTGDPLSNQPQHF.

Notes on this clone: Other DNA sequences within the sample encode an identical CDR3. The gene calls are TRBV4-2 and TRBJ1-5; D is unclear. CDR3 length: 14 amino acids. CDR1 and CDR2 from the germline V gene are LGHNA and YNFKEQ. Trimming took 0 bases from V and 4 from J, leaving 7 bases between them. The CDR3 region is CASSQEGDNQPQHF. The CDR3 DNA follows: TGTGCCAGCAGCCAAGAAGGAGATAATCAGCCCCAGCATTTT.

V is TRBV7-8 and J is TRBJ2-3, with 8 bases fitting TRBD2. CDR3 length equals 16 residues. After removal of 4 bases from V and 1 base from J, the junction contained 7 bases not matched to a gene. Germline V CDR1 and CDR2: SGHVS, FQNEAQ. The CDR3 region has the DNA TGTGCCAGCAGCTCCAATAGCGGGGAAGGCACAGATACGCAGTATTTT. Amino acid sequence: CASSSNSGEGTDTQYF.

The chain uses TRBV7-8 and TRBJ2-5; TRBD2 might be the D (6 bases). Germline V gives CDR1 SGHVS, CDR2 FQNEAQ. The CDR3 covers 15 residues. The V end was cut by 5 bases, the J end by 3 bases, with 16 bases between. CDR3 protein: CASSGRDRREETQYF. CDR3 nucleotide sequence: TGTGCCAGCAGCGGGCGGGACCGAAGGGAAGAGACCCAGTACTTC.